This TCR beta chain stems from a study of cytomegalovirus exposure and HLA in healthy donors. The wider study: Membership in the Caucasian-associated ancestry cluster was found for around four fifths of nearly 400 genotyped donors. Overall study findings and caveats: Certain sequence variants were highly shared and formed a cluster, and this cluster was likely a sequencing artifact. The authors reported that TCR beta sequences could predict HLA-A and HLA-B alleles. These predictions were accurate for most subjects in the first cohort.

The CDR3 loop spans 14 amino acids. The V gene's germline CDR1 is SGHNT and CDR2 YYREEE (reference sequence). The V end was cut by 5 bases, the J end by 4 bases, with 13 bases between. With regard to this clone: Its antigen remains unknown.

It was with 60 Vbeta and 13 Jbeta primers that the PCR ran. Profiling relied on immunoSEQ multiplex PCR, and the TCRdb table lists in-frame clones only, not all of them. The sample has tens of thousands of clones; approximately 76% are singletons. V and J are TRBV5-4 and TRBJ1-3; a weak D match, TRBD1 (6 bases). Sequenced sample: PBMCs. The sequence derives from a man aged 45-65 years in good health and CMV-seronegative. CDR3 sequence: CASSRTGPGNTIYF. In nucleotides, the CDR3 is TGTGCCAGCAGTCGTACAGGGCCCGGAAACACCATATATTTT.